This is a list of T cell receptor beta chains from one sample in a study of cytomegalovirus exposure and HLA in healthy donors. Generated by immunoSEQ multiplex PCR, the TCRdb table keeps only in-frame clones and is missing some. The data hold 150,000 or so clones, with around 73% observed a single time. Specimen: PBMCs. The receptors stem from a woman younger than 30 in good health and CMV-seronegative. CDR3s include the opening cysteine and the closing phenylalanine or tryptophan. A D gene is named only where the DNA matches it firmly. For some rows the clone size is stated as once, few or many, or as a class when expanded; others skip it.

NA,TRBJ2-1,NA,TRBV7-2,CASSLDQGWTYNEQFF,TGTGCCAGCAGCTTAGATCAGGGTTGGACGTACAATGAGCAGTTCTTC
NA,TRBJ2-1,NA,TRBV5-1,CASSFGYEQFF,TGCGCCAGCAGCTTTGGCTATGAGCAGTTCTTC
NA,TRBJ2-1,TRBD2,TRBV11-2,CASSLRTSGGALGEQFF,TGTGCCAGCAGCTTGAGGACTAGCGGGGGGGCCTTGGGTGAGCAGTTCTTC
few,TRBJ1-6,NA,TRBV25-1,CASSDRTAYNSPLHF,TGTGCCAGCAGTGACCGGACAGCTTATAATTCACCCCTCCACTTT
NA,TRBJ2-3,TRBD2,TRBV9,CASSVGGRGLASGTDTQYF,TGTGCCAGCAGCGTAGGGGGAAGGGGACTAGCTTCAGGAACAGATACGCAGTATTTT
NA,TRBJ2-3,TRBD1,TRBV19,CATGQGATDTQYF,TGTGCCACGGGACAGGGGGCAACGGATACGCAGTATTTT
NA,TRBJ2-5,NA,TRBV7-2,CASSLGLLQETQYF,TGTGCCAGCAGCCTAGGACTTTTACAAGAGACCCAGTACTTC
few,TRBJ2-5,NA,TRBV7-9,CASSLDYREETQYF,TGTGCCAGCAGCTTAGACTACAGGGAAGAGACCCAGTACTTC
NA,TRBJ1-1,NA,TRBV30,CAWSVRFRGIRNTEAFF,TGTGCCTGGAGTGTAAGGTTCCGGGGTATACGGAACACTGAAGCTTTCTTT
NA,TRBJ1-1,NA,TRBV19,CASSTEVRNTEAFF,TGTGCCAGTAGTACAGAGGTCAGGAACACTGAAGCTTTCTTT
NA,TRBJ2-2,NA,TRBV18,CASSLGQNTGELFF,TGTGCCAGCTCACTGGGACAGAACACCGGGGAGCTGTTTTTT
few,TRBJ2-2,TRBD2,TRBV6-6,CASSGLAGGPGELFF,TGTGCCAGCAGTGGACTAGCGGGAGGGCCCGGGGAGCTGTTTTTT
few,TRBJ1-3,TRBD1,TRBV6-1,CASSDNRGAGNTIYF,TGTGCCAGCAGTGATAACAGGGGGGCTGGAAACACCATATATTTT
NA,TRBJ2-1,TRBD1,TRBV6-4,CASSAAPGTGGNEQFF,TGTGCCAGCAGTGCCGCTCCCGGGACAGGGGGCAATGAGCAGTTCTTC
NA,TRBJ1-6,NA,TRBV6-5,CASRRAVDYSPLHF,TGTGCCAGCAGAAGGGCAGTCGACTACTCACCCCTCCACTTT
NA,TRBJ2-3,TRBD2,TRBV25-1,CASSETSIVTDTQYF,TGTGCCAGCAGTGAGACTAGCATAGTCACAGATACGCAGTATTTT
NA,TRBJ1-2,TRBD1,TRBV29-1,CSARGDSSYGYTF,TGCAGCGCTAGAGGGGACAGCTCCTATGGCTACACCTTC
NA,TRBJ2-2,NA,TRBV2,CASSEGRTRGLFF,TGTGCCAGCAGTGAAGGGAGGACCCGGGGGCTGTTTTTT
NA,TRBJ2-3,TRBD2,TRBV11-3,CASSPPTSGITDTQYF,TGTGCCAGCAGCCCCCCGACTAGCGGGATTACAGATACGCAGTATTTT
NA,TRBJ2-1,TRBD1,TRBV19,CASSDRARFGNEQFF,TGTGCCAGTTCGGACAGGGCGAGGTTTGGCAATGAGCAGTTCTTC
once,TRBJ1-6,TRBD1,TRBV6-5,CASSQDRAYNSPLHF,TGTGCCAGCAGCCAGGACAGGGCCTATAATTCACCCCTCCACTTT
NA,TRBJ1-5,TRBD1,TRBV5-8,CASSYQGVPNQPQHF,TGTGCCAGCAGCTATCAGGGGGTCCCCAATCAGCCCCAGCATTTT
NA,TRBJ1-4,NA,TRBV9,CASSGPTGSSTNEKLFF,TGTGCCAGCAGCGGCCCGACAGGCTCTTCAACTAATGAAAAACTGTTTTTT
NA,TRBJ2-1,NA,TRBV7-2,CASSTTGGTNEQFF,TGTGCCAGCAGCACAACTGGGGGGACCAATGAGCAGTTCTTC
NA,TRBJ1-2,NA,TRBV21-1,CASSSRDRGSEGYGYTF,TGTGCCAGCAGCTCCCGGGACAGGGGGTCGGAGGGCTATGGCTACACCTTC
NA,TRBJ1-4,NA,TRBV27,CASTRWASNEKLFF,TGTGCCAGCACCCGATGGGCCTCTAATGAAAAACTGTTTTTT
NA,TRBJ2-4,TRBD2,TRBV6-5,CASSYGGGLAKNIQYF,TGTGCCAGCAGTTACGGGGGGGGATTAGCCAAAAACATTCAGTACTTC
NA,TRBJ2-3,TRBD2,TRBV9,CASSVSGGIDTQYF,TGTGCCAGCAGCGTAAGCGGGGGGATTGATACGCAGTATTTT
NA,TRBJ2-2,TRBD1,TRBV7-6,CASSPALTGDTGELFF,TGTGCCAGCAGCCCCGCCTTGACAGGGGACACCGGGGAGCTGTTTTTT
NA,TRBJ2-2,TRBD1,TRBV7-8,CASSLGTGGNTGELFF,TGTGCCAGCAGCTTAGGGACAGGGGGCAACACCGGGGAGCTGTTTTTT
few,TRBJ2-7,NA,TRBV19,CASSMARTAYEQYF,TGTGCCAGTAGTATGGCCAGGACAGCCTACGAGCAGTACTTC
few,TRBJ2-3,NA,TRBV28,CASSRSAGTDTQYF,TGTGCCAGCAGTCGATCCGCGGGTACAGATACGCAGTATTTT
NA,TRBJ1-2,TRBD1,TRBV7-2,CASSPRTGGNYGYTF,TGTGCCAGCAGCCCCCGGACAGGGGGCAACTATGGCTACACCTTC
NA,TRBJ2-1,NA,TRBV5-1,CASKPPAGSSYNEQFF,TGCGCCAGCAAACCACCCGCCGGGAGTTCGTACAATGAGCAGTTCTTC
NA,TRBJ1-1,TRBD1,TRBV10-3,CAISSGTAMNTEAFF,TGTGCCATCAGTTCCGGGACAGCTATGAACACTGAAGCTTTCTTT
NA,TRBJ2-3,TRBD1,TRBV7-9,CASSSRTGKSTDTQYF,TGTGCCAGCAGCTCCAGGACAGGGAAAAGCACAGATACGCAGTATTTT
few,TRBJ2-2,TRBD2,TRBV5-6,CASSLARGGQPGELFF,TGTGCCAGCAGCTTGGCCCGCGGGGGGCAACCCGGGGAGCTGTTTTTT
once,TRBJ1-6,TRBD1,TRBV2,CASSYDRGLNSPLHF,TGTGCCAGCAGTTACGACAGGGGGCTGAATTCACCCCTCCACTTT
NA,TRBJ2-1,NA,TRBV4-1,CASSLRGGPNEQFF,TGCGCCAGCAGCCTCAGGGGAGGGCCCAATGAGCAGTTCTTC
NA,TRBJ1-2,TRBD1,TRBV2,CASIRQGDNYGYTF,TGTGCCAGCATCAGACAGGGGGATAACTATGGCTACACCTTC
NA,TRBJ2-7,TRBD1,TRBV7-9,CASSLAQGYAYEQYF,TGTGCCAGCAGCTTGGCACAGGGGTATGCCTACGAGCAGTACTTC
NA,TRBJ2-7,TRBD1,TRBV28,CASSSPGTGVYKQYF,TGTGCCAGCAGTTCCCCCGGGACAGGGGTTTACAAGCAGTACTTC
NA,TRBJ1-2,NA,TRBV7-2,CASSLGAGLPGYTF,TGTGCCAGCAGCTTAGGAGCAGGGCTCCCTGGCTACACCTTC
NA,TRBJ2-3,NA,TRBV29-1,CSVRPGTSTDTQYF,TGCAGCGTTCGACCCGGGACTAGCACAGATACGCAGTATTTT
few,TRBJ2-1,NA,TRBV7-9,CASSTQYNEQFF,TGTGCCAGCAGCACCCAGTACAATGAGCAGTTCTTC
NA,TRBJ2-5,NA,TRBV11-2,CASSFRGRQETQYF,TGTGCCAGCAGCTTCAGGGGGAGGCAAGAGACCCAGTACTTC
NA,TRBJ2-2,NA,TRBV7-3,CASTSLPGTGELFF,TGTGCCAGCACCTCTCTCCCCGGGACCGGGGAGCTGTTTTTT
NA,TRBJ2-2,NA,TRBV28,CASSSRRQGGDGELFF,TGTGCCAGCAGCTCACGCCGGCAGGGGGGTGACGGGGAGCTGTTTTTT
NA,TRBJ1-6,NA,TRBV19,CASSNRVMDSPLHF,TGTGCCAGTAGTAACAGGGTTATGGATTCACCCCTCCACTTT
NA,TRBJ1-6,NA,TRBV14,CASSQALGANSPLHF,TGTGCCAGCAGCCAAGCCCTGGGGGCGAATTCACCCCTCCACTTT
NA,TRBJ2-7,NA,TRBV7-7,CASSPGTRSYEQYF,TGTGCTAGCAGCCCTGGGACACGATCCTACGAGCAGTACTTC
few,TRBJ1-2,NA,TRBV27,CASRDKGGYNGYTF,TGTGCCAGCAGGGATAAAGGGGGATACAATGGCTACACCTTC